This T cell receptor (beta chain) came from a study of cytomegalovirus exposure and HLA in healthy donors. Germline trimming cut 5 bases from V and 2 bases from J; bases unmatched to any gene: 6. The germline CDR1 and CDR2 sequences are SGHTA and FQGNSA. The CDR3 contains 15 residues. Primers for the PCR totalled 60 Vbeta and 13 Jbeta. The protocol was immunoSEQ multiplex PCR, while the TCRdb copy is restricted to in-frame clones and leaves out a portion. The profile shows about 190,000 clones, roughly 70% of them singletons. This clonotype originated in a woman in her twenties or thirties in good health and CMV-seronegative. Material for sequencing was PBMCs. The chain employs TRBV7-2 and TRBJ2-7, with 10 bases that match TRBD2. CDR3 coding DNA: TGTGCCAGCAGCCCCCGGACTAGCGGAGCCTACGAGCAGTACTTC. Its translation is CASSPRTSGAYEQYF.